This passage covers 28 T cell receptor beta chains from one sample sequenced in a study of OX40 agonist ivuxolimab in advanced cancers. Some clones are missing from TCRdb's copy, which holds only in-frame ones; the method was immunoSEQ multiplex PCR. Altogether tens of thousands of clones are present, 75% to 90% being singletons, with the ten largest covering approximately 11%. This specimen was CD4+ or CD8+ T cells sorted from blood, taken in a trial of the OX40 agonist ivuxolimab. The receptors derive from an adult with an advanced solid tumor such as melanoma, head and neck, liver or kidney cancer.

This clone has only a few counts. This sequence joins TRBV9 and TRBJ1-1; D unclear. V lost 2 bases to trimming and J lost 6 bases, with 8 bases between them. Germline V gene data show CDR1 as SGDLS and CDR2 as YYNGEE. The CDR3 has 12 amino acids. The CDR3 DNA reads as TGTGCCAGCAGCGTCCTCGGGTCTGAAGCTTTCTTT. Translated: CASSVLGSEAFF. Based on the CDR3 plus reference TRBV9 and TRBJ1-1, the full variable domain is DSGVTQTPKHLITATGQRVTLRCSPRSGDLSVYWYQQSLDQGLQFLIQYYNGEERAKGNILERFSAQQFPDLHSELNLSSLELGDSALYFCASSVLGSEAFFGQGTRLTVV.

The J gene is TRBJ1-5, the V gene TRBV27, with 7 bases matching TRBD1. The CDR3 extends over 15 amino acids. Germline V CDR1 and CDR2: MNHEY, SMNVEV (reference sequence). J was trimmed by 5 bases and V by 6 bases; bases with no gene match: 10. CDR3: CASSTSGGWDQPQHF. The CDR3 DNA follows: TGTGCCAGCAGCACGTCAGGGGGTTGGGATCAGCCCCAGCATTTT.

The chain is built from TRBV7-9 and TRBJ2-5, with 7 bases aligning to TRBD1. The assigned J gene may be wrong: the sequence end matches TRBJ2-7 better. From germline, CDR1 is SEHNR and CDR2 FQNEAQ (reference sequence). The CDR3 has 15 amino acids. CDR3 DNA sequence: TGTGCCAGCAGCTTAGTCGGACAGGCAAACTACGAGCAGTACTTC. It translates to CASSLVGQANYEQYF.

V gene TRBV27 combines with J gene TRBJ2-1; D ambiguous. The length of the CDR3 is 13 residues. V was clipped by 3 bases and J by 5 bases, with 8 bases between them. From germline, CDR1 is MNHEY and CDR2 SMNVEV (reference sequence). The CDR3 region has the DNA TGTGCCAGCAGTTTGCGATGGCACAATGAGCAGTTCTTC. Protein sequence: CASSLRWHNEQFF.

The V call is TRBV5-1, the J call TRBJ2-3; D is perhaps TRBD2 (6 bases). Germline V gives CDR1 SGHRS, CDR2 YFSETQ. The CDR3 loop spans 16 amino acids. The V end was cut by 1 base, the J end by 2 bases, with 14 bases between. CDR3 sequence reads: CASSLSGGINTDTQYF. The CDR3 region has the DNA TGCGCCAGCAGCTTGTCAGGAGGGATCAACACAGATACGCAGTATTTT. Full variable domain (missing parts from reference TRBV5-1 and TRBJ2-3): KAGVTQTPRYLIKTRGQQVTLSCSPISGHRSVSWYQQTPGQGLQFLFEYFSETQRNKGNFPGRFSGRQFSNSRSEMNVSTLELGDSALYLCASSLSGGINTDTQYFGPGTRLTVL.

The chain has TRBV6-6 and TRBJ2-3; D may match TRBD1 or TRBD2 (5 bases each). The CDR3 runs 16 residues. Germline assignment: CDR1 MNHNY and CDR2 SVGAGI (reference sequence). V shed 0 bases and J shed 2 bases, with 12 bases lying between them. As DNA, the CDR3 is TGTGCCAGCAGTTACTCGCCGGGGCGTAACACAGATACGCAGTATTTT. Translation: CASSYSPGRNTDTQYF.

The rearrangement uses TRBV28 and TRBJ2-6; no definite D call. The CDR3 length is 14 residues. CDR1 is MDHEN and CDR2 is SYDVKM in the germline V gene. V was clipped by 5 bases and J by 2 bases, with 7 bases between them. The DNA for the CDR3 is TGTGCCAGCAGTATGGTCACTGGGGCCAACGTCCTGACTTTC. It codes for CASSMVTGANVLTF.

Here the CDR3 reads CASSFWEYSNQPQHF. The CDR3 nucleotides read TGTGCCAGTAGTTTCTGGGAATATAGCAATCAGCCCCAGCATTTT. This sequence joins TRBV19 and TRBJ1-5; the D is unclear. CDR3 length: 15 amino acids. V was trimmed by 5 bases and J by 0 bases, leaving 11 bases between them. Germline loops: CDR1 LNHDA, CDR2 SQIVND (reference sequence). Using reference TRBV19 and TRBJ1-5 for the parts outside the CDR3, the full variable domain is DGGITQSPKYLFRKEGQNVTLSCEQNLNHDAMYWYRQDPGQGLRLIYYSQIVNDFQKGDIAEGYSVSREKKESFPLTVTSAQKNPTAFYLCASSFWEYSNQPQHFGDGTRLSIL.

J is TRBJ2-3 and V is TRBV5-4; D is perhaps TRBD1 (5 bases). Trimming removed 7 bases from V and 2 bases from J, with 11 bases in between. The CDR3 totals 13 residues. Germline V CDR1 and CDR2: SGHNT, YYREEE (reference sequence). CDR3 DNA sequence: TGTGCCAGCGAAGACAGAGCCACAGATACGCAGTATTTT. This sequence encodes CASEDRATDTQYF.

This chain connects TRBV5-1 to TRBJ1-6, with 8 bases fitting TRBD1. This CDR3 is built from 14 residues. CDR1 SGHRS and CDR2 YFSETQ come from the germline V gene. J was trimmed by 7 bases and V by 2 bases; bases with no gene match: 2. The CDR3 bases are TGCGCCAGCAGCTTCTCAGGGGGCAATTCACCCCTCCACTTT. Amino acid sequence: CASSFSGGNSPLHF.

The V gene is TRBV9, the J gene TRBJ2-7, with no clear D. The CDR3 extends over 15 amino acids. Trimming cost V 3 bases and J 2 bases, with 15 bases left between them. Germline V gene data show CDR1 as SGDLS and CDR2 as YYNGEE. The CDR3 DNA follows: TGTGCCAGCAGCGAGACTCCCACCACAACCTACGAGCAGTACTTC. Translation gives CASSETPTTTYEQYF.

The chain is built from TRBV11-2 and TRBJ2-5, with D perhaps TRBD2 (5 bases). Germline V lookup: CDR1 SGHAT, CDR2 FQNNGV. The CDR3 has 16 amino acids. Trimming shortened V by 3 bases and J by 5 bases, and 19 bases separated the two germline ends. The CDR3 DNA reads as TGTGCCAGCAGCTTTGGGCCTTACGGGGTACGGGAGACCCAGTACTTC. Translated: CASSFGPYGVRETQYF.

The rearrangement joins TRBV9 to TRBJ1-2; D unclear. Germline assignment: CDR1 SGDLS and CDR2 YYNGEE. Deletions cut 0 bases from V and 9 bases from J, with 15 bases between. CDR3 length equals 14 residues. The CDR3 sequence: CASSVAESVGSYTF. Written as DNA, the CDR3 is TGTGCCAGCAGCGTAGCGGAGAGTGTAGGGAGCTACACCTTC.

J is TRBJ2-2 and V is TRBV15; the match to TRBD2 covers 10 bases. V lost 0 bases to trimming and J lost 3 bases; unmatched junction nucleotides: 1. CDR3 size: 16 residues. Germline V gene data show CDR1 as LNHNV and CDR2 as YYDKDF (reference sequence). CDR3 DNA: TGTGCCACCAGCAGAGATAGCGGGGGGTACACCGGGGAGCTGTTTTTT. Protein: CATSRDSGGYTGELFF.

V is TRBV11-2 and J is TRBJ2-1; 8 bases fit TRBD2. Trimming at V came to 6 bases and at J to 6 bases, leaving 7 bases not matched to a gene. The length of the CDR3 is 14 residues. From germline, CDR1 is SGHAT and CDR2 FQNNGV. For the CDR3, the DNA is TGTGCCAGCAGGTCTGCCGGGACTAGCAATGAGCAGTTCTTC. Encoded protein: CASRSAGTSNEQFF.

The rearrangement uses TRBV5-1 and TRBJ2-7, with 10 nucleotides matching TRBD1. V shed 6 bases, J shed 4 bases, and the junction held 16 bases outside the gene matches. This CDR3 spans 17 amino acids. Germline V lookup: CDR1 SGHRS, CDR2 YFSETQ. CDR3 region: CASTIGWGTGESYEQYF. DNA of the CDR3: TGCGCCAGCACTATCGGCTGGGGGACAGGGGAAAGTTACGAGCAGTACTTC.

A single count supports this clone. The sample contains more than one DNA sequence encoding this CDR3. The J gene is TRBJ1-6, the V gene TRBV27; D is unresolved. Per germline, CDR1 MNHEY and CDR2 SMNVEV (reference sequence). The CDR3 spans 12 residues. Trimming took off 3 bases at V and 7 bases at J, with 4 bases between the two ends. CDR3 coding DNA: TGTGCCAGCAGTTTTCAGAATTCACCCCTCCACTTT. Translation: CASSFQNSPLHF.

CDR3 in amino acids: CASSSGQNYEQYF. The CDR3 DNA follows: TGTGCCAGCAGCTCAGGACAGAACTACGAGCAGTACTTC. The gene calls are TRBV7-9 and TRBJ2-7, with D possibly matching TRBD1 (6 bases). Trimming removed 4 bases from V and 3 bases from J, with 10 bases in between. CDR1 is SEHNR, CDR2 FQNEAQ, per germline (reference sequence). This CDR3 has 13 amino acids.

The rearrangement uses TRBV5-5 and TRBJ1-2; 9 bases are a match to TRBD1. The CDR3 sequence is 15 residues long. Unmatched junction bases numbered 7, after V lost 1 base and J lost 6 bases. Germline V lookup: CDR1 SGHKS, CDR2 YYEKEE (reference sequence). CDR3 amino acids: CASSLWTGVSHGYTF. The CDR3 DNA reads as TGTGCCAGCAGCTTGTGGACAGGGGTGTCGCATGGCTACACCTTC.

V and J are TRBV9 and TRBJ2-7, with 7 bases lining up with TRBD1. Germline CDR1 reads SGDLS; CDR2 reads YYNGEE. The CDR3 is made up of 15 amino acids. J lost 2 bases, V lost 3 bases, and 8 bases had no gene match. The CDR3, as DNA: TGTGCCAGCAGCGCCCAGGGGGTCTCGGCCTACGAGCAGTACTTC. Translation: CASSAQGVSAYEQYF. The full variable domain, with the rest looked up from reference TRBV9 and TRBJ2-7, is DSGVTQTPKHLITATGQRVTLRCSPRSGDLSVYWYQQSLDQGLQFLIQYYNGEERAKGNILERFSAQQFPDLHSELNLSSLELGDSALYFCASSAQGVSAYEQYFGPGTRLTVT.

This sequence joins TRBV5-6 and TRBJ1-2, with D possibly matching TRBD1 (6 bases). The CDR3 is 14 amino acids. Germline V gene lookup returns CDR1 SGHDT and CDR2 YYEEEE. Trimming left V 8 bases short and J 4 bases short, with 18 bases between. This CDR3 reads CASYVQGASYGYTF. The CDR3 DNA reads TGTGCCAGTTATGTACAGGGCGCTAGCTATGGCTACACCTTC.

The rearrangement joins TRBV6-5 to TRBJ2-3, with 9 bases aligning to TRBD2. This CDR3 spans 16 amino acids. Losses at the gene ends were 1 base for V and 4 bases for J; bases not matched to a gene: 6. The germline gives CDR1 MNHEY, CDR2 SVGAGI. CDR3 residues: CASSYLAGVEADTQYF. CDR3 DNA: TGTGCCAGCAGTTACTTAGCGGGGGTAGAAGCAGATACGCAGTATTTT.

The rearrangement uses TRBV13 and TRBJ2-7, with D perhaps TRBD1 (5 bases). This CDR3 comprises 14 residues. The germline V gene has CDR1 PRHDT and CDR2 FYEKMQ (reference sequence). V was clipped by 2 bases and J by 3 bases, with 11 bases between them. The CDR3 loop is CASSLTQGSYEQYF. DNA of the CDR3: TGTGCCAGCAGCTTAACCCAGGGAAGCTACGAGCAGTACTTC.

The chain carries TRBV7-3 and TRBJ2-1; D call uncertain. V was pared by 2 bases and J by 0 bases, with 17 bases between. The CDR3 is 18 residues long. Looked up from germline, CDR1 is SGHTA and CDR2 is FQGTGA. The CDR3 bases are TGTGCCAGCAGCTTAGAGCTCGTGACCGCCGGCTCCTACAATGAGCAGTTCTTC. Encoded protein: CASSLELVTAGSYNEQFF.

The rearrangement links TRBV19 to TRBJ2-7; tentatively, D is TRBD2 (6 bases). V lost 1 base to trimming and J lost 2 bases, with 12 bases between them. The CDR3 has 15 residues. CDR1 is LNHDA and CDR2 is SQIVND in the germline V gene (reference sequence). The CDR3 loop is CASSIGGGWAYEQYF. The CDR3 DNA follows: TGTGCCAGTAGTATAGGGGGAGGTTGGGCCTACGAGCAGTACTTC.

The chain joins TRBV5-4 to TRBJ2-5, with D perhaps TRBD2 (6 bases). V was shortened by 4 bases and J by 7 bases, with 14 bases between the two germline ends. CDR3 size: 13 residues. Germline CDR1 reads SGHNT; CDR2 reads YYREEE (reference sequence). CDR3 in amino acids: CASSPHVGGTQYF. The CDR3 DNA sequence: TGTGCCAGCAGCCCTCATGTGGGAGGGACCCAGTACTTC.

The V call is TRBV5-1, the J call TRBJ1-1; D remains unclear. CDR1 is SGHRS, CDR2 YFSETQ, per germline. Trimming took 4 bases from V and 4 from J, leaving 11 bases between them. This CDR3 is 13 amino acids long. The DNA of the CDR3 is TGCGCCAGCAGCCTATCTGTGGGCACTGAAGCTTTCTTT. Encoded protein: CASSLSVGTEAFF.

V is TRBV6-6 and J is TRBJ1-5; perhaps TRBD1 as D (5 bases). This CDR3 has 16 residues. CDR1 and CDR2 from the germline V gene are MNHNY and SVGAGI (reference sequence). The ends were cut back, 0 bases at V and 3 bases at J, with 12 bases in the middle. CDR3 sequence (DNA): TGTGCCAGCAGTTACTCGTTCCAGGGATCCAATCAGCCCCAGCATTTT. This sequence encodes CASSYSFQGSNQPQHF.